Given below is one T cell receptor (beta chain) in context. These data belong to a study of siplizumab effects on memory and regulatory T cells. The assay was immunoSEQ multiplex PCR, and TCRdb's table has in-frame clones only and misses some. The sample contains more than 85,000 clones, roughly 94% of which appear only once. The CDR3 covers 14 residues. Looked up from germline, CDR1 is SGHDN and CDR2 is FVKESK. Between the trimmed V and J ends, which lost 4 bases and 8 bases, there was a span of 17 bases. The sequencing sample was made of Tregs sorted from blood. This chain connects TRBV14 to TRBJ1-1; D may be TRBD1 (5 bases). The clonotype was recovered from a human donor in good health. The CDR3 DNA reads as TGTGCCAGCAGCCTTCACGGGGGAGGTTTAGAAGCTTTCTTT. Its translation: CASSLHGGGLEAFF.